Detailed here is one T cell receptor beta chain. The sample is drawn from a study of human thymus T cells. The repertoire was sequenced with immunoSEQ multiplex PCR; TCRdb's copy has only in-frame clones and lacks some. The table lists tens of thousands of clones, roughly 94% of them singletons. A roughly 0.45-1 mL peripheral blood aliquot was taken intraoperatively from four of eight donors. Germline V gives CDR1 LNHNV, CDR2 YYDKDF (reference sequence). V was clipped by 0 bases and J by 5 bases, with 10 bases between them. The CDR3 contains 14 residues. This chain uses TRBV15 with TRBJ2-5; D is undetermined. The TCR was taken from a boy less than two years old with a congenital heart defect but otherwise immunologically healthy. Sequenced: blood. In DNA, the CDR3 is TGTGCCACCAGCAGAGATAGGGCGTGTGAGACCCAGTACTTC. It specifies CATSRDRACETQYF.